Shown below are 26 T cell receptor beta chains from a single sample sequenced in a study of OX40 agonist ivuxolimab in advanced cancers. This table comes from immunoSEQ multiplex PCR, and its TCRdb copy is limited to in-frame clones, with some not included. Of some 80,000 clones in the sample, 85% are singletons; the top ten hold around 0.6%. Sequenced material: CD4+ or CD8+ T cells sorted from blood, taken in a trial of the OX40 agonist ivuxolimab. The receptors here all came from an adult with an advanced solid tumor such as melanoma, head and neck, liver or kidney cancer.

This chain uses TRBV7-6 with TRBJ1-1, with D unclear. V lost 4 bases and J lost 1, with 13 bases in between. The CDR3 is 15 amino acids. Per the germline V gene, CDR1 is SGHVS and CDR2 is FNYEAQ. CDR3 in DNA: TGTGCCAGCAGCTCGCGGGCCTTGGGGAACACTGAAGCTTTCTTT. Translating gives CASSSRALGNTEAFF.

The chain has TRBV30 and TRBJ1-2, with D unclear. The V end was cut by 2 bases, the J end by 1 base, with 17 bases between. Germline CDR1 GTSNPN, CDR2 SVGIG (reference sequence). CDR3 length: 16 residues. The CDR3 DNA is TGTGCCTGGAGTTTACTCCCTTATCGCCTTAACTATGGCTACACCTTC. Protein: CAWSLLPYRLNYGYTF.

The chain carries TRBV5-1 and TRBJ1-1, with D perhaps TRBD1 (5 bases). CDR1 SGHRS and CDR2 YFSETQ come from the germline V gene. The CDR3 is 15 residues long. Trimming removed 3 bases from V and 1 base from J, with 13 bases in between. CDR3 loop: CASSSSRDPNTEAFF. The CDR3 DNA is TGCGCCAGCAGCTCAAGCCGGGACCCGAACACTGAAGCTTTCTTT. Full variable domain (remainder filled in from reference TRBV5-1 and TRBJ1-1): KAGVTQTPRYLIKTRGQQVTLSCSPISGHRSVSWYQQTPGQGLQFLFEYFSETQRNKGNFPGRFSGRQFSNSRSEMNVSTLELGDSALYLCASSSSRDPNTEAFFGQGTRLTVV.

The V call is TRBV7-9, the J call TRBJ1-2; 10 nucleotides agree with TRBD1. Unmatched junction bases numbered 7, after V lost 4 bases and J lost 2 bases. Germline CDR1 SEHNR, CDR2 FQNEAQ (reference sequence). This CDR3 is built from 16 residues. The CDR3 loop reads CASSSEDRGRNYGYTF. In DNA form, the CDR3 reads TGTGCCAGCAGCTCAGAAGACAGGGGGCGCAACTATGGCTACACCTTC.

This clone was observed a few times. V usage is TRBV18 and J usage is TRBJ1-2; 7 positions agree with TRBD1. The germline V gene encodes CDR1 KGHSH and CDR2 LQKENI. CDR3 length: 14 amino acids. Trimming at V came to 3 bases and at J to 0 bases, leaving 1 base not matched to a gene. The CDR3 loop reads CASSPGTANYGYTF. The CDR3 region has the DNA TGTGCCAGCTCACCCGGGACAGCTAACTATGGCTACACCTTC.

The chain employs TRBV7-6 and TRBJ1-6; 12 nucleotides agree with TRBD1. The trim removed 5 bases at V and 4 bases at J, leaving 15 bases unmatched. CDR1 is SGHVS, CDR2 FNYEAQ, per germline. The CDR3 length is 20 residues. The CDR3 is CASSPNQGQGARGYNSPLHF. CDR3 DNA: TGTGCCAGCAGCCCTAACCAGGGACAGGGGGCAAGAGGGTATAATTCACCCCTCCACTTT.

This clone was seen just once. This chain links TRBV10-3 with TRBJ2-1, with 9 positions matching TRBD2. Germline CDR1 and CDR2: ENHRY and SYGVKD. The CDR3 loop spans 16 amino acids. V dropped 11 bases and J dropped 0; count of bases not matched to a gene: 11. The CDR3 region is CASRNSGGSSYNEQFF. The CDR3 DNA is TGTGCCTCCCGGAATAGCGGGGGTAGCTCCTACAATGAGCAGTTCTTC.

The CDR3 protein is CASTPPGLASDTQYF. The CDR3 region has the DNA TGTGCCAGCACCCCCCCGGGACTAGCCTCCGATACGCAGTATTTT. The V call is TRBV7-2, the J call TRBJ2-3; 9 bases agree with TRBD2. Losses at the gene ends were 7 bases for V and 6 bases for J; bases not matched to a gene: 11. The germline V gene has CDR1 SGHTA and CDR2 FQGNSA. CDR3 length: 15 amino acids.

The CDR3, as DNA: TGTGCCAGCAGCTTAGAGGGCAGGGGTTCGGCAGATACGCAGTATTTT. Residues: CASSLEGRGSADTQYF. V gene TRBV7-3 combines with J gene TRBJ2-3, with D possibly being TRBD1 (6 bases). The germline V gene has CDR1 SGHTA and CDR2 FQGTGA. The length of the CDR3 is 16 residues. Trimming left V 2 bases short and J 4 bases short, with 16 bases between.

This chain uses TRBV5-1 with TRBJ1-1; the match to TRBD1 covers 7 bases. The CDR3 contains 15 residues. Losses at the gene ends were 2 bases for V and 1 base for J; bases not matched to a gene: 5. The V gene's germline CDR1 is SGHRS and CDR2 YFSETQ. Here the CDR3 DNA reads TGCGCCAGCAGCTTACTGACAGGGACGAACACTGAAGCTTTCTTT. It yields the protein CASSLLTGTNTEAFF. Supplemented by reference TRBV5-1 and TRBJ1-1, the full variable domain reads KAGVTQTPRYLIKTRGQQVTLSCSPISGHRSVSWYQQTPGQGLQFLFEYFSETQRNKGNFPGRFSGRQFSNSRSEMNVSTLELGDSALYLCASSLLTGTNTEAFFGQGTRLTVV.

The rearrangement links TRBV9 to TRBJ2-1, with 13 bases identical to TRBD2. V shed 4 bases and J 4 bases; nucleotides not matched to a gene: 8. Germline lookup yields CDR1 SGDLS and CDR2 YYNGEE. CDR3 size: 17 residues. CDR3 residues: CASSPSGLAGAYNEQFF. In DNA, the CDR3 is TGTGCCAGCAGCCCTTCCGGACTAGCGGGGGCATACAATGAGCAGTTCTTC.

This sequence joins TRBV9 and TRBJ1-2, with D uncertain. V lost 2 bases, J lost 8 bases, and 16 bases lay in between. Germline V gene sequence: CDR1 SGDLS, CDR2 YYNGEE. This CDR3 spans 14 amino acids. CDR3 amino acids: CASSVDDGRAGYTF. DNA for the CDR3: TGTGCCAGCAGCGTCGACGATGGGCGGGCGGGCTACACCTTC. The full variable domain, in which reference TRBV9 and TRBJ1-2 provide the parts outside the CDR3, is DSGVTQTPKHLITATGQRVTLRCSPRSGDLSVYWYQQSLDQGLQFLIQYYNGEERAKGNILERFSAQQFPDLHSELNLSSLELGDSALYFCASSVDDGRAGYTFGSGTRLTVV.

The chain is built from TRBV9 and TRBJ1-2; D possibly corresponds to TRBD1 (5 bases). The CDR3 has 13 amino acids. Per the germline V gene, CDR1 is SGDLS and CDR2 is YYNGEE. The V gene lost 3 bases and the J gene lost 7 bases, with 13 bases spanning the gap. The CDR3 loop is CASSDSRVGGYTF. The CDR3 coding sequence is TGTGCCAGCAGCGACTCCAGGGTTGGTGGCTACACCTTC.

CDR3 DNA sequence: TGTGCCATCAGTGAGTCAGGCACCGCTCTTCTACAAGAGACCCAGTACTTC. As protein: CAISESGTALLQETQYF. This chain uses TRBV10-3 with TRBJ2-5; D unresolved. Germline CDR1 and CDR2: ENHRY and SYGVKD. The CDR3 runs to 17 residues. Trimming shortened V by 0 bases and J by 2 bases, and 16 bases separated the two germline ends.

This clone turned up a few times. The rearrangement joins TRBV18 to TRBJ1-6, with D possibly TRBD1 on 5 matching bases. The CDR3 length is 15 residues. Trimming took off 2 bases at V and 7 bases at J, with 12 bases between the two ends. Germline V CDR1 and CDR2: KGHSH, LQKENI. The CDR3 region is CASSPSDTLNSPLHF. CDR3 nucleotide sequence: TGTGCCAGCTCACCATCGGACACTTTAAATTCACCCCTCCACTTT.

The chain combines TRBV7-2 with TRBJ2-7; possibly TRBD1 or TRBD2 for D (5 bases each). Germline V gene data show CDR1 as SGHTA and CDR2 as FQGNSA. V gave up 2 bases and J gave up 1 base, with 18 bases separating them. CDR3 length: 17 amino acids. The CDR3 sequence: CASSLKSGAPQSYEQYF. The CDR3 DNA sequence: TGTGCCAGCAGCTTAAAATCCGGGGCCCCCCAGTCCTACGAGCAGTACTTC. Looking up the rest from reference TRBV7-2 and TRBJ2-7 gives the full variable domain: GAGVSQSPSNKVTEKGKDVELRCDPISGHTALYWYRQSLGQGLEFLIYFQGNSAPDKSGLPSDRFSAERTGGSVSTLTIQRTQQEDSAVYLCASSLKSGAPQSYEQYFGPGTRLTVT.

V usage is TRBV11-3 and J usage is TRBJ2-7, with D perhaps given as TRBD1 or TRBD2 (6 bases each). The CDR3 has 14 residues. V dropped 3 bases and J dropped 4 bases, with 13 bases sitting between them. Germline values: CDR1 SGHNT, CDR2 YENEEA. The CDR3 DNA is TGTGCCAGCAGCTTTACCAGGGGAGGTTACGAGCAGTACTTC. The encoded protein is CASSFTRGGYEQYF.

This chain connects TRBV27 to TRBJ2-7; D is possibly TRBD1 (5 bases). Per the germline V gene, CDR1 is MNHEY and CDR2 is SMNVEV (reference sequence). This CDR3 has 14 residues. V was shortened by 4 bases and J by 2 bases, with 12 bases between the two germline ends. Here the CDR3 reads CASSSPGKTYEQYF. In DNA form, the CDR3 reads TGTGCCAGCAGTTCCCCAGGGAAGACCTACGAGCAGTACTTC.

This clone was detected only a few times. The chain employs TRBV6-5 and TRBJ1-6; a possible D gene is TRBD1 (5 bases). With 0 bases removed from V and 6 bases from J, the gap between germline ends came to 12 bases. Germline CDR1 is MNHEY and CDR2 is SVGAGI. This CDR3 spans 16 amino acids. The CDR3, as DNA: TGTGCCAGCAGTTACTCGACGGGGACGCCTAATTCACCCCTCCACTTT. It translates to CASSYSTGTPNSPLHF.

The chain uses TRBV7-9 and TRBJ2-5; D might be TRBD1 (6 bases). The CDR3 length is 13 residues. Looked up from germline, CDR1 is SEHNR and CDR2 is FQNEAQ (reference sequence). V was pared by 3 bases and J by 7 bases, with 12 bases between. For the CDR3, the DNA is TGTGCCAGCAGCTTTAGGACAGACTCGACCCAGTACTTC. It encodes CASSFRTDSTQYF.

Here the CDR3 reads CASSDGAAGNTIYF. The DNA for the CDR3 is TGTGCCAGCAGTGACGGGGCGGCCGGAAACACCATATATTTT. V and J are TRBV2 and TRBJ1-3; D possibly corresponds to TRBD1 (5 bases). Germline CDR1 SNHLY, CDR2 FYNNEI. With 3 bases removed from V and 4 bases from J, the gap between germline ends came to 10 bases. The CDR3 has 14 residues. The complete variable domain, with remaining parts taken from reference TRBV2 and TRBJ1-3, reads EPEVTQTPSHQVTQMGQEVILRCVPISNHLYFYWYRQILGQKVEFLVSFYNNEISEKSEIFDDQFSVERPDGSNFTLKIRSTKLEDSAMYFCASSDGAAGNTIYFGEGSWLTVV.

The chain links TRBV27 to TRBJ1-4; 10 nucleotides line up with TRBD1. V gave up 7 bases and J gave up 0 bases; unmatched junction bases: 17. The CDR3 totals 20 residues. CDR1 is MNHEY and CDR2 is SMNVEV in the germline V gene (reference sequence). In nucleotides, the CDR3 is TGTGCCAGCACCCGCCCGGGGCCGGGACAGGGGCGAGCAACTAATGAAAAACTGTTTTTT. Amino acid sequence: CASTRPGPGQGRATNEKLFF.

This clone was observed a few times. The rearrangement links TRBV4-1 to TRBJ1-2; D not certain. The germline CDR1 and CDR2 sequences are MGHRA and YSYEKL. V was shortened by 4 bases and J by 2 bases, with 17 bases between the two germline ends. This CDR3 is built from 16 residues. CDR3 DNA sequence: TGCGCCAGCAGCCTAAGGTTCGACGGAAACAACTATGGCTACACCTTC. Protein sequence: CASSLRFDGNNYGYTF.

V and J are TRBV7-2 and TRBJ2-5; TRBD1 might be the D (5 bases). The CDR3 is 14 amino acids. Germline-derived CDR1 and CDR2 are SGHTA and FQGNSA. V was clipped by 1 base and J by 4 bases, with 10 bases between them. This chain's CDR3 is CASSLVFQGETQYF. The CDR3, as DNA: TGTGCCAGCAGCTTAGTATTCCAGGGAGAGACCCAGTACTTC.

In nucleotides, the CDR3 is TGTGCCTGGAGTCCCTCTGGAAACACCATATATTTT. Protein: CAWSPSGNTIYF. The chain recombines TRBV30 with TRBJ1-3; D gene ambiguous. V was cut by 2 bases and J by 0 bases, with 2 bases left in between. This CDR3 has 12 residues. The germline V gene has CDR1 GTSNPN and CDR2 SVGIG (reference sequence).

This chain joins TRBV7-8 and TRBJ2-3; 7 bases map to TRBD2. Germline-derived CDR1 and CDR2 are SGHVS and FQNEAQ. Germline trimming cut 2 bases from V and 4 bases from J; bases unmatched to any gene: 3. The CDR3 has 14 residues. CDR3 nucleotide sequence: TGTGCCAGCAGCTTATCCCGGGGGGCAGATACGCAGTATTTT. Protein product: CASSLSRGADTQYF.